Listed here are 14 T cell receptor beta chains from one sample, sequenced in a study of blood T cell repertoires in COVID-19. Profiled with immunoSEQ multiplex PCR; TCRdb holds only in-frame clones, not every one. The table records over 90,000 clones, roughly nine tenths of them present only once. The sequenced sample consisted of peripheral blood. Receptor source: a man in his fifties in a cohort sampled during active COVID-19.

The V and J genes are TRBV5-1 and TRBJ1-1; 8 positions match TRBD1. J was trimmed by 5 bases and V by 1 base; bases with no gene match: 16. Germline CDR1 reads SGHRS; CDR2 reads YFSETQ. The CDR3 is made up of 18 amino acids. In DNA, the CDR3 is TGCGCCAGCAGCTTGACCTCCGGGACAGGATGGAGGGTAACTGAAGCTTTCTTT. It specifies CASSLTSGTGWRVTEAFF.

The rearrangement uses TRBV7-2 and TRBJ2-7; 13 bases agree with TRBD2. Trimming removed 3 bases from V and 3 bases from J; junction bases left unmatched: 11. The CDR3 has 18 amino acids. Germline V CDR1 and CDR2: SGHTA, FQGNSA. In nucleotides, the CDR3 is TGTGCCAGCAGCTTGGCCCCAGGGACTAGCGGGGCTTACTACGAGCAGTACTTC. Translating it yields CASSLAPGTSGAYYEQYF.

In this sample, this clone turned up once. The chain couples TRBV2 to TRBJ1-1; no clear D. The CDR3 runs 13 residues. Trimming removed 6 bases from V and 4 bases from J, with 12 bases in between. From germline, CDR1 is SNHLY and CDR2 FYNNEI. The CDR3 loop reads CASSADEGTEAFF. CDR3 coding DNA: TGTGCCAGCAGCGCGGACGAGGGCACTGAAGCTTTCTTT.

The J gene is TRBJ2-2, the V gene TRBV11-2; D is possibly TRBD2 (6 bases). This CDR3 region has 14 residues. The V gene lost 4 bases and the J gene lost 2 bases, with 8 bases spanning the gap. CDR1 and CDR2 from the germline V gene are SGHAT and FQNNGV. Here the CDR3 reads CASSWDFNTGELFF. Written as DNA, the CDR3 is TGTGCCAGCAGCTGGGACTTCAACACCGGGGAGCTGTTTTTT.

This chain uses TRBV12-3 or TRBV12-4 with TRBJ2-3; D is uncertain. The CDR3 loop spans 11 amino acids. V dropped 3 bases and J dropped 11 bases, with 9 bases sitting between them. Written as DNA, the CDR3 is TGTGCCAGCAGTTTTGGTCCAGAGCAGTATTTT. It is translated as CASSFGPEQYF.

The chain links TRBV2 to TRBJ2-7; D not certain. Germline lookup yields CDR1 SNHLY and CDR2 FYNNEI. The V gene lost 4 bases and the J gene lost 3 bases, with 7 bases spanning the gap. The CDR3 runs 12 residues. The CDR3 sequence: CASSADDYEQYF. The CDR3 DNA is TGTGCCAGCAGTGCAGATGACTACGAGCAGTACTTC.

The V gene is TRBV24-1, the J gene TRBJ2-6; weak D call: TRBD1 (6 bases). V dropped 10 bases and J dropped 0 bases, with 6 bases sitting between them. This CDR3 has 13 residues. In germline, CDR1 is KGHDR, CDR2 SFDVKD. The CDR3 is CATGASGANVLTF. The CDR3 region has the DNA TGTGCCACGGGGGCCTCTGGGGCCAACGTCCTGACTTTC.

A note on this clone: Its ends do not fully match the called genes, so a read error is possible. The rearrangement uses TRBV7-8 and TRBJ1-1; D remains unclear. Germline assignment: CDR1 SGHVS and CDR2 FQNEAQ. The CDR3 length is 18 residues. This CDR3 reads CAGSLKSMDSALYTEAFF. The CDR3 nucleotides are TGTGCCGGCAGCTTAAAGTCCATGGACTCGGCCCTATATACTGAAGCTTTCTTT.

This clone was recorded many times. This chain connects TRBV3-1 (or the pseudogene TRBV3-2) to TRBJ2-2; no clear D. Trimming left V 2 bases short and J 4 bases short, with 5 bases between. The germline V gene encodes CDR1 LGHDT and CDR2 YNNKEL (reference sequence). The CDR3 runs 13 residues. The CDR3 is CASSQTLTGELFF. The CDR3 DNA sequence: TGTGCCAGCAGCCAAACTCTCACCGGGGAGCTGTTTTTT.

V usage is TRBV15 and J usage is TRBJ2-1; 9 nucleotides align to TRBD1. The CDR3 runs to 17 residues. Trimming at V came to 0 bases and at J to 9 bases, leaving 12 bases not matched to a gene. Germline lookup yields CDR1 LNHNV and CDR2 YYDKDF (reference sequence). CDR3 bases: TGTGCCACCAGCAGAGATCGGGGGACAGGGCATAGAGGTGAGCAGTTCTTC. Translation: CATSRDRGTGHRGEQFF.

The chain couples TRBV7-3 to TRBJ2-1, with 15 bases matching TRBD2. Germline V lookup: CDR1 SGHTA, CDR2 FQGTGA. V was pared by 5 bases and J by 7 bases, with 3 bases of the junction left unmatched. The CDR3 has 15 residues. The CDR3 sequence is CASSKGTSGGNEQFF. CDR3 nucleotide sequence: TGTGCCAGCAGCAAGGGGACTAGCGGGGGGAATGAGCAGTTCTTC.

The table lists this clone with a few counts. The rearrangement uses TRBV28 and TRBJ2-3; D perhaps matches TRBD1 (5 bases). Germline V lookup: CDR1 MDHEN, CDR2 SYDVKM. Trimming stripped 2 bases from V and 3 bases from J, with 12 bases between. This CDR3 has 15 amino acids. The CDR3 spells CASSLAGSGTDTQYF. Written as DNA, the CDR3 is TGTGCCAGCAGTTTAGCAGGTTCAGGGACAGATACGCAGTATTTT.

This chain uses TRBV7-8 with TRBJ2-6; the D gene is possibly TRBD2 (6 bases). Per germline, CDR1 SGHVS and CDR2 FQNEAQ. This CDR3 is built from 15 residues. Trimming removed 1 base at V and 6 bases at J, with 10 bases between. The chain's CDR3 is CASSLGAGSANVLTF. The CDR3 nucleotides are TGTGCCAGCAGCTTAGGGGCGGGGTCGGCCAACGTCCTGACTTTC.

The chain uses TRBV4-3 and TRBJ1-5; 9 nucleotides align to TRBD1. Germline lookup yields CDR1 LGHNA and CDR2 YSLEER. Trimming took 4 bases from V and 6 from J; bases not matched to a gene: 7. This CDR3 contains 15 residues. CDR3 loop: CASSRDRANVQPQHF. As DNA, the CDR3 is TGCGCCAGCAGCCGGGACAGGGCTAATGTTCAGCCCCAGCATTTT.